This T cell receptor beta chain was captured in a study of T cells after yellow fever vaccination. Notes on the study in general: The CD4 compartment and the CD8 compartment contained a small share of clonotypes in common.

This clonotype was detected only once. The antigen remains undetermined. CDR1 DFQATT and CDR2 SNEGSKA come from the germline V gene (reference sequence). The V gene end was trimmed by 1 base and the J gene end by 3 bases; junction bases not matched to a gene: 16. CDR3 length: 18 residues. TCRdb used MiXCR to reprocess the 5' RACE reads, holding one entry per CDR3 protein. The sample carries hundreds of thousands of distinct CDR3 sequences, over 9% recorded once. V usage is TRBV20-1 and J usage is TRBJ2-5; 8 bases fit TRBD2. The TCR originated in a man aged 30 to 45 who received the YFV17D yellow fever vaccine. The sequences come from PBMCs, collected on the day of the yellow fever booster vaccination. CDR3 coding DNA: TGCAGTGCTAGAGGGAGATTTAAATATAGCGGGAAAGAAGAGACCCAGTACTTC. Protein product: CSARGRFKYSGKEETQYF.